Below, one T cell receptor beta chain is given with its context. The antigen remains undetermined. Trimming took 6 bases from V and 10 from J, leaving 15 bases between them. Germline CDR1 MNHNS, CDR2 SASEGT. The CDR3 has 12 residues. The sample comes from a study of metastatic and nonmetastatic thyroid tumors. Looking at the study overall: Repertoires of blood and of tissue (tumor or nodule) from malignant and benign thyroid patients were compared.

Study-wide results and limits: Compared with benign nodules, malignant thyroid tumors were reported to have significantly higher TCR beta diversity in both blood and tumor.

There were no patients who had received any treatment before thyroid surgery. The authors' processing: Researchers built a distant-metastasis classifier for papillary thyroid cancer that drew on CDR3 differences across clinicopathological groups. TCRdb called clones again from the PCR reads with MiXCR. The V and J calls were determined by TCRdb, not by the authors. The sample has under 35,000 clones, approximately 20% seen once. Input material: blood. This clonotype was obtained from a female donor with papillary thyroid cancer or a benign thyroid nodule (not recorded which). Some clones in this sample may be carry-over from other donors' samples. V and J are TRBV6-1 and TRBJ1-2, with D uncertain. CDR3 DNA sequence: TGTGCCAGCAGCATACATTTCGGGGTCTACACCTTC. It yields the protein CASSIHFGVYTF.